This entry features one T cell receptor beta chain sequence. Its antigen is as yet unknown. This CDR3 has 16 amino acids. V lost 1 base to trimming and J lost 4 bases, with 13 bases between them. Germline V lookup: CDR1 KGHDR, CDR2 SFDVKD. This entry is derived from a study of blood T cells in healthy people across ages. Study-level findings and limits: There were more naive CD4+ cells and higher diversity in long-lived donors than in aged donors.

A second roughly 7 to 12 cycle PCR used barcoded and J-beta primers. TCRdb recomputed calls from the 5' RACE reads with MiXCR, one row per CDR3 protein. The data hold 1,800,000 or so distinct CDR3 sequences, with around 40% observed a single time. Material: blood. The receptor comes from a human donor in good health. The chain uses TRBV24-1 and TRBJ2-1, with D maybe TRBD2 (7 bases). DNA for the CDR3: TGTGCCACCAGTGATTTAAGGGGGGGAACATACAATGAGCAGTTCTTC. Encoded protein: CATSDLRGGTYNEQFF.